This record concerns one T cell receptor beta chain sequence. This PCR relied on a set of 60 Vbeta primers and 13 Jbeta primers. Profiling relied on immunoSEQ multiplex PCR, and the TCRdb table lists in-frame clones only, not all of them. The repertoire holds approximately 210,000 clones, about 76% seen once, with around 1.6% in the top ten. Trimming at V came to 5 bases and at J to 1 base, leaving 6 bases not matched to a gene. Germline CDR1 is SGHRS and CDR2 is YFSETQ. The CDR3 spans 15 residues. The sample comes from a study of cytomegalovirus exposure and HLA in healthy donors. Sequencing used PBMCs. The chain links TRBV5-1 to TRBJ2-3; TRBD2 aligns across 8 bases. The TCR was taken from a woman aged 45-65 years in good health and CMV-seronegative. The CDR3 protein is CASSYGLARTDTQYF. The CDR3 coding sequence is TGCGCCAGCAGTTACGGACTAGCCCGCACAGATACGCAGTATTTT.